What follows are 28 T cell receptor beta chains derived from one specimen sequenced in a study of blood T cell repertoires in COVID-19. Profiled with immunoSEQ multiplex PCR; TCRdb holds only in-frame clones, not every one. The repertoire consists of approximately 210,000 clones, with roughly nine tenths occurring once and the leading ten covering 0.7% to 0.85%. The specimen was peripheral blood. These TCRs come from a woman aged 65 to 85 with acute or convalescent COVID-19.

The chain is built from TRBV7-9 and TRBJ1-2; D gene unclear. Germline loops: CDR1 SEHNR, CDR2 FQNEAQ (reference sequence). CDR3 size: 13 residues. V lost 5 bases and J 5 bases, leaving 12 bases between the germline ends. CDR3 nucleotides: TGTGCCAGCAGCCCCCGTGGAGATTATGGCTACACCTTC. This translates into CASSPRGDYGYTF.

The chain is built from TRBV5-1 and TRBJ1-3; D gene unclear. The CDR3 sequence is 14 residues long. V was pared by 0 bases and J by 0 bases, with 4 bases between. Germline V CDR1 and CDR2: SGHRS, YFSETQ. Written as DNA, the CDR3 is TGCGCCAGCAGCTTGGACGGCTCTGGAAACACCATATATTTT. It yields the protein CASSLDGSGNTIYF.

This chain links TRBV5-1 with TRBJ1-1; 7 positions agree with TRBD1. The CDR3 has 16 amino acids. The ends lost 4 bases at V and 4 bases at J; junction bases unmatched: 13. Germline V gene lookup returns CDR1 SGHRS and CDR2 YFSETQ. Here the CDR3 reads CASSLAGYRGPTEAFF. The CDR3 region has the DNA TGCGCCAGCAGCCTTGCAGGGTACAGGGGTCCCACTGAAGCTTTCTTT.

The chain joins TRBV28 to TRBJ1-5, with D unresolved. In germline, CDR1 is MDHEN, CDR2 SYDVKM. Trimming removed 2 bases at V and 6 bases at J, with 20 bases between. The CDR3 covers 17 residues. CDR3 DNA: TGTGCCAGCAGTTTAGGGTGGGAGTCCGCGGGAGGTCAGCCCCAGCATTTT. It is translated as CASSLGWESAGGQPQHF.

The chain uses TRBV11-3 and TRBJ2-6; D remains unclear. The germline V and J ends were trimmed by 1 base and 0 bases, with 7 bases remaining between them. The CDR3 has 16 amino acids. Per germline, CDR1 SGHNT and CDR2 YENEEA. The CDR3 DNA follows: TGTGCCAGCAGCTTAGGACGGAGCTCTGGGGCCAACGTCCTGACTTTC. Amino acid sequence: CASSLGRSSGANVLTF.

This clone has more than one count but fewer than ten. This chain uses TRBV5-1 with TRBJ2-7; 7 nucleotides match TRBD2. Trimming cost V 4 bases and J 3 bases; bases outside gene matches: 7. This CDR3 is 14 amino acids long. Looked up from germline, CDR1 is SGHRS and CDR2 is YFSETQ. CDR3 residues: CASSRPGLNYEQYF. The DNA for the CDR3 is TGCGCCAGCAGCCGTCCGGGACTAAACTACGAGCAGTACTTC.

The gene calls are TRBV7-9 and TRBJ2-4; maybe TRBD2 (5 bases). CDR3 length equals 16 residues. Germline CDR1 and CDR2: SEHNR and FQNEAQ (reference sequence). Deletions cut 5 bases from V and 0 bases from J, with 14 bases between. The CDR3 nucleotides read TGTGCCAGCAGCCCTGAGGGTTTTTTAGCCAAAAACATTCAGTACTTC. Its protein product is CASSPEGFLAKNIQYF.

V gene TRBV4-2 combines with J gene TRBJ1-3; D is undetermined. Germline V gene sequence: CDR1 LGHNA, CDR2 YNFKEQ. V was pared by 0 bases and J by 0 bases, with 15 bases between. This CDR3 spans 18 amino acids. This CDR3 reads CASSQDPSGRVSGNTIYF. CDR3 nucleotide sequence: TGTGCCAGCAGCCAAGATCCCTCAGGCCGAGTCTCTGGAAACACCATATATTTT.

This chain links TRBV7-9 with TRBJ1-1, with no clear D. In germline, CDR1 is SEHNR, CDR2 FQNEAQ (reference sequence). This CDR3 comprises 12 residues. Trimming left V 4 bases short and J 8 bases short, with 11 bases between. The CDR3 sequence is CASSYAGEEAFF. The CDR3 coding sequence is TGTGCCAGCAGCTATGCCGGGGAGGAAGCTTTCTTT. Combining the CDR3 with reference TRBV7-9 and TRBJ1-1 gives the whole variable domain DTGVSQNPRHKITKRGQNVTFRCDPISEHNRLYWYRQTLGQGPEFLTYFQNEAQLEKSRLLSDRFSAERPKGSFSTLEIQRTEQGDSAMYLCASSYAGEEAFFGQGTRLTVV.

The rearrangement joins TRBV18 to TRBJ2-2; D perhaps matches TRBD1 (5 bases). V dropped 2 bases and J dropped 0 bases, with 10 bases sitting between them. CDR1 and CDR2 from the germline V gene are KGHSH and LQKENI. This CDR3 is 16 amino acids long. CDR3 region: CASSPRGNANTGELFF. DNA for the CDR3: TGTGCCAGCTCACCAAGGGGAAACGCGAACACCGGGGAGCTGTTTTTT.

This clone was counted only a few times. The gene calls are TRBV11-3 and TRBJ2-3; D perhaps matches TRBD2 (6 bases). This CDR3 comprises 16 residues. Germline loops: CDR1 SGHNT, CDR2 YENEEA. The V end was cut by 1 base, the J end by 0 bases, with 11 bases between. CDR3 protein: CASSLGGISSTDTQYF. In DNA form, the CDR3 reads TGTGCCAGCAGCTTAGGCGGGATCTCTAGCACAGATACGCAGTATTTT.

This clone has only one observation. The V call is TRBV5-1, the J call TRBJ2-5, with 8 bases that match TRBD1. J gave up 5 bases and V 1 base, and 7 bases lay outside the gene matches. CDR3 length equals 15 residues. Germline CDR1 reads SGHRS; CDR2 reads YFSETQ. In nucleotides, the CDR3 is TGCGCCAGCAGCTTGAGATCAGGGGGCGTGGAGACCCAGTACTTC. Protein product: CASSLRSGGVETQYF.

J is TRBJ1-5 and V is TRBV6-1; D is unclear. Trimming shortened V by 1 base and J by 1 base, and 8 bases separated the two germline ends. Germline CDR1 and CDR2: MNHNS and SASEGT. The CDR3 is 15 residues long. This CDR3 is CASSEGIESNQPQHF. The CDR3 bases are TGTGCCAGCAGTGAAGGAATTGAGAGCAATCAGCCCCAGCATTTT.

The chain recombines TRBV9 with TRBJ2-1, with TRBD2 matching over 8 bases. Germline V lookup: CDR1 SGDLS, CDR2 YYNGEE. Trimming removed 1 base from V and 10 bases from J; junction bases left unmatched: 13. The CDR3 has 16 residues. CDR3 amino acids: CASSVSPLSGRSEQFF. Written as DNA, the CDR3 is TGTGCCAGCAGCGTATCCCCGTTGAGCGGGAGAAGCGAGCAGTTCTTC.

This clone has just one count. The chain links TRBV5-6 to TRBJ2-2, with TRBD1 identical over 7 bases. Germline assignment: CDR1 SGHDT and CDR2 YYEEEE. This CDR3 has 16 amino acids. Unmatched junction bases numbered 6, after V lost 2 bases and J lost 2 bases. CDR3 sequence: CASSLGQVRNTGELFF. Written as DNA, the CDR3 is TGTGCCAGCAGCTTAGGACAGGTTAGAAACACCGGGGAGCTGTTTTTT.

This CDR3 is CASSESRGLNSPLHF. Written as DNA, the CDR3 is TGTGCCAGCAGTGAATCCAGGGGGCTGAATTCACCCCTCCACTTT. The rearrangement joins TRBV2 to TRBJ1-6, with 8 bases aligning to TRBD1. This CDR3 comprises 15 residues. In germline, CDR1 is SNHLY, CDR2 FYNNEI. V lost 2 bases to trimming and J lost 7 bases; unmatched junction nucleotides: 4. Looking up the rest from reference TRBV2 and TRBJ1-6 gives the full variable domain: EPEVTQTPSHQVTQMGQEVILRCVPISNHLYFYWYRQILGQKVEFLVSFYNNEISEKSEIFDDQFSVERPDGSNFTLKIRSTKLEDSAMYFCASSESRGLNSPLHFGNGTRLTVT.

This chain links TRBV4-2 with TRBJ2-7; 7 bases agree with TRBD2. Germline-derived CDR1 and CDR2 are LGHNA and YNFKEQ. The V and J ends lost 3 bases and 0 bases, in that order; junction bases with no gene match: 5. The CDR3 consists of 15 residues. This CDR3 is CASSQDLAVSYEQYF. The CDR3 DNA reads TGTGCCAGCAGCCAGGACCTAGCGGTCTCCTACGAGCAGTACTTC.

This chain links TRBV5-1 with TRBJ2-1; 7 nucleotides match TRBD1. This CDR3 is built from 15 residues. V lost 4 bases and J lost 5; bases outside the gene matches: 9. CDR1 and CDR2 from the germline V gene are SGHRS and YFSETQ. The CDR3 is CASSPNEGAHNEQFF. CDR3 nucleotides: TGCGCCAGCAGCCCCAACGAGGGGGCCCACAATGAGCAGTTCTTC.

The rearrangement uses TRBV16 and TRBJ1-2; possibly TRBD1 for D (5 bases). The CDR3 runs 16 residues. From germline, CDR1 is KGHSY and CDR2 FQNENV. V lost 0 bases and J 8 bases, leaving 19 bases between the germline ends. The CDR3 nucleotides read TGTGCCAGCAGCCAATCTTCGACCCTAACGCGACAGGGCTACACCTTC. It is translated as CASSQSSTLTRQGYTF.

This sequence joins TRBV7-9 and TRBJ2-1, with a possible D match to TRBD2 (5 bases). The germline CDR1 and CDR2 sequences are SEHNR and FQNEAQ (reference sequence). The CDR3 length is 17 residues. Trimming removed 1 base at V and 6 bases at J, with 19 bases between. CDR3 amino acids: CASSLGRGTLRGNEQFF. CDR3 sequence (DNA): TGTGCCAGCAGCTTAGGGAGAGGAACCCTCCGGGGCAATGAGCAGTTCTTC.

This sequence joins TRBV3-1 (or the pseudogene TRBV3-2) and TRBJ2-6; no definite D call. There are 13 residues in the CDR3. Looked up from germline, CDR1 is LGHDT and CDR2 is YNNKEL (reference sequence). V was clipped by 8 bases and J by 0 bases, with 5 bases between them. CDR3 region: CASASSGANVLTF. CDR3 sequence (DNA): TGTGCCAGCGCTAGCTCTGGGGCCAACGTCCTGACTTTC.

V and J are TRBV5-5 and TRBJ1-6; possible D gene TRBD1, 6 bases. Trimming removed 0 bases at V and 7 bases at J, with 11 bases between. This CDR3 has 15 residues. Germline V gene lookup returns CDR1 SGHKS and CDR2 YYEKEE (reference sequence). The CDR3 sequence is CASSLGDINNSPLHF. In DNA, the CDR3 is TGTGCCAGCAGCTTGGGGGACATTAACAATTCACCCCTCCACTTT.

This chain links TRBV4-1 with TRBJ1-4; D gene ambiguous. Between the trimmed V and J ends, which lost 3 bases and 7 bases, there was a span of 9 bases. The CDR3 runs 13 residues. Per germline, CDR1 MGHRA and CDR2 YSYEKL. The chain's CDR3 is CASSQGPVEKLFF. The CDR3 DNA reads TGCGCCAGCAGCCAGGGCCCGGTTGAAAAACTGTTTTTT.

In DNA form, the CDR3 reads TGCAGTGCTAGTACTGACAGCTTAGGGGGCTACACCTTC. Its translation: CSASTDSLGGYTF. The chain couples TRBV20-1 to TRBJ1-2, with D possibly matching TRBD1 (5 bases). V gave up 3 bases and J gave up 8 bases, with 16 bases separating them. This CDR3 region has 13 residues. The germline V gene has CDR1 DFQATT and CDR2 SNEGSKA (reference sequence).

The chain is built from TRBV18 and TRBJ1-5; weak D call: TRBD1 (5 bases). V was cut by 3 bases and J by 5 bases, with 14 bases left in between. Germline-derived CDR1 and CDR2 are KGHSH and LQKENI. CDR3 size: 15 residues. CDR3 in DNA: TGTGCCAGCTCACCGCAGATGGGGCCGGATCAGCCCCAGCATTTT. Encoded protein: CASSPQMGPDQPQHF.

The rearrangement links TRBV11-2 to TRBJ1-2; 10 bases line up with TRBD1. The CDR3 is made up of 13 amino acids. J was trimmed by 6 bases and V by 4 bases; bases with no gene match: 2. The germline V gene encodes CDR1 SGHAT and CDR2 FQNNGV. In DNA form, the CDR3 reads TGTGCCAGCAGCTACGACAGGGGGCATGGCTACACCTTC. Translation gives CASSYDRGHGYTF.

This clone was observed once. The V call is TRBV20-1, the J call TRBJ2-1; 7 nucleotides line up with TRBD2. Germline V gene sequence: CDR1 DFQATT, CDR2 SNEGSKA (reference sequence). The V and J ends lost 3 bases and 6 bases, in that order; junction bases with no gene match: 8. The CDR3 has 14 residues. CDR3 DNA sequence: TGCAGTGCTAGTCCCGGGGGGAACCGCAATGAGCAGTTCTTC. It specifies CSASPGGNRNEQFF.

V gene TRBV14 combines with J gene TRBJ2-2, with 12 bases aligning to TRBD2. Germline assignment: CDR1 SGHDN and CDR2 FVKESK. CDR3 length equals 19 residues. The J segment lost 0 bases and the V segment lost 4 bases, leaving 9 bases of the junction unmatched. The CDR3 here is CASSPRLAGAIANTGELFF. The CDR3 bases are TGTGCCAGCAGCCCTCGACTAGCGGGGGCCATTGCGAACACCGGGGAGCTGTTTTTT. The full variable domain, with the rest looked up from reference TRBV14 and TRBJ2-2, is EAGVTQFPSHSVIEKGQTVTLRCDPISGHDNLYWYRRVMGKEIKFLLHFVKESKQDESGMPNNRFLAERTGGTYSTLKVQPAELEDSGVYFCASSPRLAGAIANTGELFFGEGSRLTVL.